This T cell receptor (beta chain) was recorded in a study of cytomegalovirus exposure and HLA in healthy donors. Study-level points and caveats: Most likely, a cluster of highly shared sequence variants arose as a sequencing artifact. The analysis excluded some indistinguishable V segments, including TRBV6-2 and TRBV6-3. Relative to equally common others, HLA-associated TCR beta chains showed greater clonal expansion in a later analysis.

Primers: 60 Vbeta forward and 13 Jbeta reverse. Under the authors' procedure: About 11 million of the 80 million or so unique TCR beta chains counted in a later analysis were shared. Produced via immunoSEQ multiplex PCR; TCRdb's table is partial and in-frame only. V and J calls and clone size are those listed in that table; D and trimming were worked out from the DNA. Here the sample spans about 160,000 clones, about 77% being singletons. For this clone: Its antigen is not identified.

Germline CDR1 SGHRS, CDR2 YFSETQ. V was pared by 0 bases and J by 13 bases, with 13 bases of the junction left unmatched. The CDR3 is 17 amino acids. The receptor comes from a woman between 45 and 65 years old in good health and CMV-seronegative. The sequenced sample was PBMCs. This chain joins TRBV5-1 and TRBJ2-1, with 13 nucleotides matching TRBD2. CDR3 amino acids: CASSLVPTGTSGEYQFF. CDR3 nucleotide sequence: TGCGCCAGCAGCTTGGTGCCGACCGGGACTAGCGGGGAATATCAGTTCTTC.